The TCR beta chain described here comes from a study of cytomegalovirus exposure and HLA in healthy donors. Whole-study context: In a previous analysis, about 100 million unique TCR beta sequences were found from 150 million to 200 million T cells. The study, taken as a whole, reports: Researchers reported in a later analysis that common viral pathogens appeared linked to several top clusters. Analyzed later, association rates of TCRs varied across HLA loci, with DRB1 most and HLA-C fewest.

Turning to this clone: Its matching antigen is unknown.

CDR3 size: 13 residues. Germline V CDR1 and CDR2: SGHAT, FQNNGV. Between the trimmed V and J ends, which lost 3 bases and 2 bases, there was a span of 8 bases. PCR employed 60 Vbeta and 13 Jbeta primers. The assay was immunoSEQ multiplex PCR, and TCRdb's table has in-frame clones only and misses some. The sample's table shows tens of thousands of clones. Sequenced sample: PBMCs. The rearrangement links TRBV11-2 to TRBJ2-7, with a weak D call TRBD1 (6 bases). The clonotype comes from a man aged 30-40 years in good health and CMV-seronegative. The CDR3 bases are TGTGCCAGCAGCTTTACAGGGACCTACGAGCAGTACTTC. Translated, it gives CASSFTGTYEQYF. The entire variable domain, with the rest obtained from reference TRBV11-2 and TRBJ2-7, is as follows: EAGVAQSPRYKIIEKRQSVAFWCNPISGHATLYWYQQILGQGPKLLIQFQNNGVVDDSQLPKDRFSAERLKGVDSTLKIQPAKLEDSAVYLCASSFTGTYEQYFGPGTRLTVT.